The 24 T cell receptor beta chains presented below share a single source sample, sequenced in a study of T cells after yellow fever vaccination (dated by TCRdb to the late 2010s). Libraries were built with 5' RACE. The reads were generated on an Illumina HiSeq 2500. TCRdb reprocessing: public reads trimmed at Q25 with fastp, clones called with MiXCR, in-frame beta chains kept. Each entry is one CDR3 protein sequence, shown with its most common DNA and genes. Present in this sample are over 120,000 distinct CDR3 sequences, roughly 6.7% of which were seen just once. The ten most abundant clones make up approximately 0.59% of the sample. The sample's treatment or condition label, in plain terms: live attenuated yellow fever vaccine strain. Sample: CD4+ T cells sorted from PBMCs, taken 10 days after the yellow fever booster vaccination. The receptor source for this set is a man younger than 40 who received the YFV17D yellow fever vaccine.

The sample holds a few counts of this clonotype. The chain is built from TRBV24-1 and TRBJ2-7; a weak D match, TRBD1 (5 bases). From germline, CDR1 is KGHDR and CDR2 SFDVKD. The V end was cut by 0 bases, the J end by 1 base, with 6 bases between. The CDR3 spans 14 residues. DNA for the CDR3: TGTGCCACCAGTGATTTGTACAGGTCCTACGAGCAGTACTTC. Its translation is CATSDLYRSYEQYF.

This clonotype was recorded a few times. The rearrangement links TRBV4-3 to TRBJ2-3; TRBD1 matches at 9 bases. The trim removed 3 bases at V and 5 bases at J, leaving 9 bases unmatched. The CDR3 consists of 16 residues. The V gene's germline CDR1 is LGHNA and CDR2 YSLEER. This CDR3 reads CASSQRGQGGGDTQYF. For the CDR3, the DNA is TGCGCCAGCAGCCAGCGGGGACAGGGAGGAGGAGATACGCAGTATTTT.

This clonotype was detected ten times or more. V usage is TRBV12-3 or TRBV12-4 and J usage is TRBJ2-2, with unresolved D. This CDR3 spans 14 amino acids. V was pared by 4 bases and J by 0 bases, with 6 bases between. The CDR3 sequence: CASSWYANTGELFF. CDR3 bases: TGTGCCAGCAGTTGGTACGCGAACACCGGGGAGCTGTTTTTT.

The chain couples TRBV20-1 to TRBJ1-1, with D possibly being TRBD1 (5 bases). V was shortened by 1 base and J by 3 bases, with 12 bases between the two germline ends. The germline gives CDR1 DFQATT, CDR2 SNEGSKA (reference sequence). The length of the CDR3 is 14 residues. CDR3 nucleotides: TGCAGTGCTAGAGGGGGCCATTGGGACACTGAAGCTTTCTTT. It is translated as CSARGGHWDTEAFF.

This clonotype was counted many times. The chain joins TRBV5-1 to TRBJ2-2; 11 positions match TRBD2. The junction had 10 bases not matched to a gene; V was cut back by 4 bases and J by 5 bases. Germline CDR1 and CDR2: SGHRS and YFSETQ. The CDR3 is 17 amino acids. This CDR3 reads CASSRTSGTSGTGELFF. CDR3 nucleotide sequence: TGCGCCAGCAGCAGGACCTCCGGGACTAGCGGTACCGGGGAGCTGTTTTTT. Full variable domain (outside the CDR3, taken from reference TRBV5-1 and TRBJ2-2): KAGVTQTPRYLIKTRGQQVTLSCSPISGHRSVSWYQQTPGQGLQFLFEYFSETQRNKGNFPGRFSGRQFSNSRSEMNVSTLELGDSALYLCASSRTSGTSGTGELFFGEGSRLTVL.

This clonotype came up many times. The genes are TRBV2 and TRBJ2-6, with TRBD2 matching 9 bases. V lost 10 bases and J lost 3; bases outside the gene matches: 7. The CDR3 is 15 residues long. Germline CDR1 and CDR2: SNHLY and FYNNEI. The CDR3 spells CANQRGARGANVLTF. The CDR3 coding sequence is TGTGCCAACCAGCGGGGGGCGCGTGGGGCCAACGTCCTGACTTTC.

This clonotype has a count of ten or more. The rearrangement uses TRBV3-1 and TRBJ2-1, with 9 bases identical to TRBD1. This CDR3 contains 16 residues. Germline V gives CDR1 LGHDT, CDR2 YNNKEL (reference sequence). V lost 1 base to trimming and J lost 10 bases; unmatched junction nucleotides: 11. The chain's CDR3 is CASSQGLQGAGREQFF. The DNA of the CDR3 is TGTGCCAGCAGCCAAGGGTTACAGGGGGCAGGAAGGGAGCAGTTCTTC.

The chain recombines TRBV12-3 or TRBV12-4 with TRBJ2-7, with a possible D match to TRBD2 (7 bases). Trimming pared 6 bases from V and 4 bases from J, leaving 19 bases between. CDR3 size: 15 residues. The CDR3 sequence: CASSPKGGGIYEQYF. The DNA for the CDR3 is TGTGCCAGCAGCCCAAAAGGGGGGGGGATATACGAGCAGTACTTC.

This sequence joins TRBV12-3 or TRBV12-4 and TRBJ1-1; D gene unclear. Trimming removed 3 bases from V and 0 bases from J, with 8 bases in between. The CDR3 is 14 amino acids. CDR3 loop: CASSFQRLNTEAFF. Written as DNA, the CDR3 is TGTGCCAGCAGTTTTCAACGTCTGAACACTGAAGCTTTCTTT.

This clonotype was seen many times. This chain connects TRBV7-2 to TRBJ2-1, with D possibly TRBD2 on 6 matching bases. The CDR3 spans 14 residues. Trimming removed 4 bases at V and 4 bases at J, with 11 bases between. Germline V gene lookup returns CDR1 SGHTA and CDR2 FQGNSA. The CDR3 loop is CASSSYGLYNEQFF. The DNA of the CDR3 is TGTGCCAGCAGCTCCTACGGACTATACAATGAGCAGTTCTTC.

As to this clonotype: A much larger clone lies one base from this, so it may be a read error. The genes are TRBV28 and TRBJ2-3; tentative D call: TRBD1 (5 bases). Germline CDR1 MDHEN, CDR2 SYDVKM. Trimming took off 8 bases at V and 4 bases at J, with 16 bases between the two ends. This CDR3 region has 14 residues. As DNA, the CDR3 is TGTGCCAGCCTAGAGGTAGGGGCTTCAGATACGCAGTATTTT. Protein: CASLEVGASDTQYF. Filled out from reference TRBV28 and TRBJ2-3, the complete variable domain reads DVKVTQSSRYLVKRTGEKVFLECVQDMDHENMFWYRQDPGLGLRLIYFSYDVKMKEKGDIPEGYSVSREKKERFSLILESASTNQTSMYLCASLEVGASDTQYFGPGTRLTVL.

This clonotype has at least ten counts. The rearrangement uses TRBV6-2 or TRBV6-3 and TRBJ2-2, with D unresolved. The CDR3 loop spans 12 amino acids. Germline CDR1 and CDR2: MNHEY and SVGEGT. Trimming removed 7 bases at V and 3 bases at J, with 6 bases between. This CDR3 reads CASTPYTGELFF. Written as DNA, the CDR3 is TGTGCCAGCACACCTTACACCGGGGAGCTGTTTTTT.

The chain couples TRBV5-4 to TRBJ1-4; no reliable D call. The CDR3 loop spans 11 amino acids. From germline, CDR1 is SGHNT and CDR2 YYREEE (reference sequence). V gave up 3 bases and J gave up 8 bases, with 5 bases separating them. This CDR3 is CASSSGEKLFF. The CDR3 bases are TGTGCCAGCAGCTCGGGCGAAAAACTGTTTTTT.

Of note for this clonotype: With a much larger clone just one base away, this may be a read error. The chain uses TRBV20-1 and TRBJ2-7, with D tentatively TRBD2 (5 bases). The germline V and J ends were trimmed by 2 bases and 0 bases, with 11 bases remaining between them. Germline CDR1 DFQATT, CDR2 SNEGSKA (reference sequence). The CDR3 is made up of 14 amino acids. The CDR3 protein is CSARTATTSYEQYF. The DNA for the CDR3 is TGCAGTGCTAGAACCGCGACTACCTCCTACGAGCAGTACTTC.

This clonotype was counted ten times or more. The chain carries TRBV24-1 and TRBJ2-1, with 11 bases lining up with TRBD2. V shed 3 bases, J shed 6 bases, and the junction held 6 bases outside the gene matches. CDR1 is KGHDR, CDR2 SFDVKD, per germline. The CDR3 has 16 residues. For the CDR3, the DNA is TGTGCCACCAGTGATCCGGGGACTAGCGGCTTCAATGAGCAGTTCTTC. It is translated as CATSDPGTSGFNEQFF.

This clonotype was seen repeatedly, ten times or more. The CDR3 sequence: CSVGKGTGGNEQFF. CDR3 coding DNA: TGCAGCGTGGGAAAGGGGACAGGGGGCAATGAGCAGTTCTTC. The rearrangement joins TRBV29-1 to TRBJ2-1; 11 nucleotides agree with TRBD1. The V gene's germline CDR1 is SQVTM and CDR2 ANQGSEA. J was trimmed by 6 bases and V by 6 bases; bases with no gene match: 7. The CDR3 is made up of 14 amino acids.

In this sample, this clonotype turned up many times. The rearrangement joins TRBV6-5 to TRBJ2-3; 7 nucleotides line up with TRBD2. V shed 4 bases and J 3 bases; nucleotides not matched to a gene: 4. CDR1 MNHEY and CDR2 SVGAGI come from the germline V gene. CDR3 size: 14 residues. This CDR3 is CASSWEGRTDTQYF. DNA for the CDR3: TGTGCCAGCAGTTGGGAGGGGAGAACAGATACGCAGTATTTT.

In its sample, this clonotype was seen many times. The J gene is TRBJ2-7, the V gene TRBV7-2; a weak D match, TRBD2 (5 bases). The V end lost 1 base, the J end lost 6 bases, and 10 bases lay between the germline ends. The V gene's germline CDR1 is SGHTA and CDR2 FQGNSA. The CDR3 contains 13 residues. The CDR3 DNA sequence: TGTGCCAGCAGCTTAGGAGGACTGGGCGAGCAGTACTTC. This gives the protein CASSLGGLGEQYF.

The table lists this clonotype with a few counts. The chain couples TRBV6-2 or TRBV6-3 to TRBJ2-7, with 8 bases lining up with TRBD2. The V gene end was trimmed by 4 bases and the J gene end by 0 bases; junction bases not matched to a gene: 8. The CDR3 sequence is 16 residues long. Looked up from germline, CDR1 is MNHEY and CDR2 is SVGEGT. CDR3 bases: TGTGCCAGCAGTTCTCGACTAGCGCCGAGCTCCTACGAGCAGTACTTC. Translated: CASSSRLAPSSYEQYF.

At least ten counts were recorded for this clonotype. The rearrangement links TRBV4-3 to TRBJ2-5; 7 bases fit TRBD2. The J segment lost 1 base and the V segment lost 0 bases, leaving 5 bases of the junction unmatched. This CDR3 is 16 amino acids long. Germline V CDR1 and CDR2: LGHNA, YSLEER. DNA of the CDR3: TGCGCCAGCAGCCAAGATCAAGGGGAGGGCCAAGAGACCCAGTACTTC. This codes for CASSQDQGEGQETQYF.

This clonotype showed up many times. The chain links TRBV3-1 to TRBJ2-2, with D hard to call. Germline CDR1 is LGHDT and CDR2 is YNNKEL (reference sequence). V was clipped by 1 base and J by 4 bases, with 7 bases between them. The CDR3 is made up of 14 amino acids. In nucleotides, the CDR3 is TGTGCCAGCAGCCAAGCGAAGCTCACCGGGGAGCTGTTTTTT. Protein: CASSQAKLTGELFF.

Ten or more counts support this clonotype. The J gene is TRBJ2-2, the V gene TRBV4-3; no reliable D call. CDR1 LGHNA and CDR2 YSLEER come from the germline V gene. The CDR3 consists of 14 residues. V lost 3 bases and J lost 3, with 8 bases in between. The DNA of the CDR3 is TGCGCCAGCAGCCATAGGGCGTACACCGGGGAGCTGTTTTTT. Translated, it gives CASSHRAYTGELFF.

This clonotype appeared many times. The V call is TRBV29-1, the J call TRBJ1-4, with 7 bases that match TRBD1. CDR3 length: 14 amino acids. The germline V gene encodes CDR1 SQVTM and CDR2 ANQGSEA. Trimming cost V 6 bases and J 13 bases; bases outside gene matches: 17. This chain's CDR3 is CSVGPRANGDRLFF. The CDR3 nucleotides read TGCAGCGTAGGACCCCGGGCGAATGGGGACAGACTGTTTTTT. Combining the CDR3 with reference TRBV29-1 and TRBJ1-4 gives the whole variable domain SAVISQKPSRDICQRGTSLTIQCQVDSQVTMMFWYRQQPGQSLTLIATANQGSEATYESGFVIDKFPISRPNLTFSTLTVSNMSPEDSSIYLCSVGPRANGDRLFFGSGTQLSVL.

This clonotype came up a few times. The chain uses TRBV12-3 or TRBV12-4 and TRBJ2-3; 10 nucleotides line up with TRBD2. After removal of 6 bases from V and 6 bases from J, the junction contained 9 bases not matched to a gene. This CDR3 has 15 residues. The CDR3 here is CASRRGAGGPDTQYF. CDR3 nucleotide sequence: TGTGCCAGCAGGAGGGGAGCGGGAGGGCCGGATACGCAGTATTTT.